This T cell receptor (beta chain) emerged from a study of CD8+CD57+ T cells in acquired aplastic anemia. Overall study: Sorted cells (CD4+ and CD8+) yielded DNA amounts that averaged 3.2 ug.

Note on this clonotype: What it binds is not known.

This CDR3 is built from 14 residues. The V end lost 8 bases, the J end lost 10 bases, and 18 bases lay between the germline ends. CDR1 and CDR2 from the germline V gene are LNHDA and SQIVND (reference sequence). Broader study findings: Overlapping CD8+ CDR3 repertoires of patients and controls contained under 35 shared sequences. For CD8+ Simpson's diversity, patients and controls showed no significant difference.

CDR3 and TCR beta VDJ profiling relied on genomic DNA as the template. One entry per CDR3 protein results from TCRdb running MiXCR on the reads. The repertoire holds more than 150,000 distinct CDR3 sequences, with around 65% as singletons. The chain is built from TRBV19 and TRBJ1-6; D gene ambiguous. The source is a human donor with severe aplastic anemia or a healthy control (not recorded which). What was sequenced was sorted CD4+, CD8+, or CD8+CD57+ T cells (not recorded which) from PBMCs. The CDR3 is CASGFRVGESPLHF. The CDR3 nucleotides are TGTGCCAGTGGATTTAGGGTTGGCGAATCACCCCTCCACTTT.